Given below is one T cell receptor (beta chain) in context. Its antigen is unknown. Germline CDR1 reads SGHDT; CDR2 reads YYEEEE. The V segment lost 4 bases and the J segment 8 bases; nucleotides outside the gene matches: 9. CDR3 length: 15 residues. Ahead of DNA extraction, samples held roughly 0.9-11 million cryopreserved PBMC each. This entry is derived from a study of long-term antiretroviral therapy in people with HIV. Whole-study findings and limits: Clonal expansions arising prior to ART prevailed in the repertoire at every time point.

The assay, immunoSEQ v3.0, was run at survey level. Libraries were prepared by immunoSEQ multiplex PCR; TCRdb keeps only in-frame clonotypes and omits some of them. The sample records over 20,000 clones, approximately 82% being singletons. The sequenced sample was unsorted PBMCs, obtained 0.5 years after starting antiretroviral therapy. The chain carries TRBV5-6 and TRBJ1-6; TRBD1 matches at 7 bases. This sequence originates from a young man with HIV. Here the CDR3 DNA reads TGTGCCAGCAGCCGGAACGACAGGGACTATTCACCCCTCCACTTT. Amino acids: CASSRNDRDYSPLHF.